Listed below are T cell receptor beta chains from one sample, sequenced in a study of cytomegalovirus exposure and HLA in healthy donors. Here immunoSEQ multiplex PCR was the method, and the copy in TCRdb shows in-frame clones only, minus some. The sample lists roughly 130,000 clones; about four fifths were seen once. Sequencing was carried out using PBMCs. The receptor source for this set is a man younger than 40 in good health and CMV-seronegative. CDR3s include the opening cysteine and the closing phenylalanine or tryptophan.

>TRBV2
CASSDRRYRNEQFF
>TRBV7-9
CASSLKQGYSEQYF
>TRBV6-6
CASSYSRGGWTGELFF
>TRBV7-9
CASTLSKETQYF
>TRBV28
CASRDPGLHDLNTGELFF
>TRBV2
CASKGTGGYEQYF
>TRBV27
CASKYGETQYF
>TRBV6-5
CASSYSGIGGSYEQYF
>TRBV15
CATSPRSRGAGEQYF
>TRBV7-9
CASNGLAQNEQFF
>TRBV28
CASAPSGRDRDGDEQFF
>TRBV27
CASSSLPRDSYNEQFF
>TRBV5-1
CASSSRGYDEKLFF
>TRBV2
CASTAGSYEQYF
>TRBV5-1
CASSLGGTESNTEAFF
>TRBV6-5
CASSPNSNYGYTF